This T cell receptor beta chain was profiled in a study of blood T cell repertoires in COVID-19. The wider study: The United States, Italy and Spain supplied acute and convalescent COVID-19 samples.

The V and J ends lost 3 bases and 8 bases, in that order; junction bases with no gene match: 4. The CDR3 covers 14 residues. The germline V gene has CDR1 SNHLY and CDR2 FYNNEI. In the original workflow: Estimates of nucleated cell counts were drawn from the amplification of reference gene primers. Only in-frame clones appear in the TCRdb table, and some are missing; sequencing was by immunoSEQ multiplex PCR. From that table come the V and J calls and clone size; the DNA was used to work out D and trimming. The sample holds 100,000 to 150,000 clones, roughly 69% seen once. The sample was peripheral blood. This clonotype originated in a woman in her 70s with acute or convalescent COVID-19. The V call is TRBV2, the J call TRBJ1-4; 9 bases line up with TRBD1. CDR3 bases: TGTGCCAGCAGTGATATCGGACAGGGGGAAAAACTGTTTTTT. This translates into CASSDIGQGEKLFF.